This TCR beta chain stems from a study of cytomegalovirus exposure and HLA in healthy donors. Study-wide results and limits: Associated with cytomegalovirus, according to the listing, were some 180 TCR beta chains.

There are 15 residues in the CDR3. V lost 0 bases to trimming and J lost 3 bases; unmatched junction nucleotides: 2. Germline CDR1 is MGHRA and CDR2 is YSYEKL. When sampled, the donors appeared nominally healthy, though they likely had unrecorded immune exposures. Comment on this clone: Its antigen remains unknown.

The primer mix had 60 Vbeta and 13 Jbeta primers. The data were produced by immunoSEQ multiplex PCR, yet TCRdb's version contains in-frame clones alone and is incomplete. The table lists approximately 190,000 clones, about 81% of them singletons. The sequenced material came from PBMCs. This chain connects TRBV4-1 to TRBJ1-3; 7 bases fit TRBD1. This clonotype was obtained from a woman aged 45-60 years in good health and CMV-seropositive. The CDR3 DNA reads TGCGCCAGCAGCCAAGATACAGGGGATGGAAACACCATATATTTT. This codes for CASSQDTGDGNTIYF.